This record concerns one T cell receptor beta chain sequence. Germline-derived CDR1 and CDR2 are SGHNT and YYREEE (reference sequence). The CDR3 spans 16 residues. Between the trimmed V and J ends, which lost 4 bases and 3 bases, there was a span of 19 bases. Per the authors' pipeline: Amplified reference gene primers provided the basis for estimating nucleated cell counts. Measured with immunoSEQ multiplex PCR; TCRdb has only the in-frame clones, and not every one. The V and J calls and clone size were taken over from that table, and D and trimming were inferred from the DNA. The table lists approximately 130,000 clones, around four fifths of them singletons. These data come from a study of blood T cell repertoires in COVID-19. Whole-study context: Samples taken during acute and convalescent COVID-19 were collected in the United States, Italy and Spain. Sources were T cells, B-cell-depleted T cells, or PBMCs; the material itself was cDNA or gDNA.

The rearrangement uses TRBV5-4 and TRBJ1-2; maybe TRBD1 (5 bases). This TCR was sampled from a man of 80 years or more with active or convalescent COVID-19. Sequenced material: peripheral blood. The CDR3 sequence: CASSVPADISDYGYTF. The CDR3 coding sequence is TGTGCCAGCAGCGTACCTGCGGACATCAGTGACTATGGCTACACCTTC.